This T cell receptor (beta chain) is drawn from a study of T-cell memory formation after mild COVID-19. Study-level results: Pre-infection memory showed some responding clones, and this suggested that cross-reactive memory joined.

Concerning this clonotype itself: Its antigen is currently unknown.

Germline V lookup: CDR1 MNHNY, CDR2 SVGAGI (reference sequence). The CDR3 sequence is 16 residues long. Trimming removed 0 bases at V and 0 bases at J, with 12 bases between. TCRdb redid the calling of the 5' RACE reads with MiXCR, one entry per CDR3 protein. In the table there are hundreds of thousands of distinct CDR3 sequences, around a fifth of which are singletons. This rearrangement joins TRBV6-6 to TRBJ2-7; a weak D match, TRBD1 (6 bases). The sample taken for sequencing was PBMCs or a T cell subset sorted from them (not recorded which). The source of this sequence is a man aged 18 to 30 who had mild COVID-19 (a few samples of this study predate the infection). Cell type and time point are not known. The CDR3 loop is CASSYSRGQSSYEQYV. DNA for the CDR3: TGTGCCAGCAGTTACTCCCGAGGACAGAGCTCCTACGAGCAGTACGTC.